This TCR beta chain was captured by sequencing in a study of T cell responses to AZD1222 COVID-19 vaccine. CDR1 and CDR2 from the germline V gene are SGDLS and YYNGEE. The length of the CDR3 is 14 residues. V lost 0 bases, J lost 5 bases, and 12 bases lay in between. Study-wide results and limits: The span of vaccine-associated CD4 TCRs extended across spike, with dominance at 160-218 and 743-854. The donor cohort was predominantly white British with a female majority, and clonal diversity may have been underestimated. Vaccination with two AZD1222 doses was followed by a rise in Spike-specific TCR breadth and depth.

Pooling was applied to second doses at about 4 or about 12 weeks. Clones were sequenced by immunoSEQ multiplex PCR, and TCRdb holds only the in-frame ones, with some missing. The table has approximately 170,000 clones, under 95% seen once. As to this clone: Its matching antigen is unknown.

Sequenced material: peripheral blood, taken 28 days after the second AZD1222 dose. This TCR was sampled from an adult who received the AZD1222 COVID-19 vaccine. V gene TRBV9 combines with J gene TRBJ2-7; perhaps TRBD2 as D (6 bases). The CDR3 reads CASSVGGTLNEQYF. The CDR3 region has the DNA TGTGCCAGCAGCGTAGGCGGGACTCTCAACGAGCAGTACTTC.